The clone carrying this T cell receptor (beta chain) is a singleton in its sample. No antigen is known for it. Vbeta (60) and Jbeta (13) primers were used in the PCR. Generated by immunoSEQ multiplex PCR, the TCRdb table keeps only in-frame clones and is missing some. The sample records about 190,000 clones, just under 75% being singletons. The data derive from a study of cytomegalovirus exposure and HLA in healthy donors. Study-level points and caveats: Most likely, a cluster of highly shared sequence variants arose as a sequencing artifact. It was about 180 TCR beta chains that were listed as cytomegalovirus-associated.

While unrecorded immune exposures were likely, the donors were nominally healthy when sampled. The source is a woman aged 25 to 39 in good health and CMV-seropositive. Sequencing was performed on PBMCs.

CDR3 DNA: TGTGCCAGCAGTTTACGGGGGGGCCTGTCGTACACTGAAGCTTTCTTT. Its protein is CASSLRGGLSYTEAFF. The chain links TRBV28 to TRBJ1-1; D perhaps matches TRBD1 (6 bases). Trimming left V 2 bases short and J 3 bases short, with 16 bases between. Looked up from germline, CDR1 is MDHEN and CDR2 is SYDVKM. This CDR3 is built from 16 residues. Combining the CDR3 with reference TRBV28 and TRBJ1-1 gives the whole variable domain DVKVTQSSRYLVKRTGEKVFLECVQDMDHENMFWYRQDPGLGLRLIYFSYDVKMKEKGDIPEGYSVSREKKERFSLILESASTNQTSMYLCASSLRGGLSYTEAFFGQGTRLTVV.